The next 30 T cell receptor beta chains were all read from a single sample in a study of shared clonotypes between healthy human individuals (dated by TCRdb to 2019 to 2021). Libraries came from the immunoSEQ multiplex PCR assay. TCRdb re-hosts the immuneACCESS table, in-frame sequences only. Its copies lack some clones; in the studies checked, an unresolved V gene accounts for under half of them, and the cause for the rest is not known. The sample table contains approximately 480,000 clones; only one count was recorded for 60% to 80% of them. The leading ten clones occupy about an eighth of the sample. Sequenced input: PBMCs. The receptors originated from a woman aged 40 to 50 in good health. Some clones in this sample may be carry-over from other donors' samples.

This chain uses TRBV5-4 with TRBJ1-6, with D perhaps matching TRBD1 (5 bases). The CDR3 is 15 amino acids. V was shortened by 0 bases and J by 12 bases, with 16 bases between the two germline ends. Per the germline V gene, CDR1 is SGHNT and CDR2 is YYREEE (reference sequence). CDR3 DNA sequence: TGTGCCAGCAGCTTGGAGGCAGGGAAGGGGCAACCCCTCCACTTT. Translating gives CASSLEAGKGQPLHF.

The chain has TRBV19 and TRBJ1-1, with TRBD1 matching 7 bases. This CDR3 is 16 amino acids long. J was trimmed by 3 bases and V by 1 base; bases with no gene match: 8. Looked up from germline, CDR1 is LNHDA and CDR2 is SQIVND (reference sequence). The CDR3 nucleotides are TGTGCCAGTAGTATAGGCCCCAGGGGGGCGGACACTGAAGCTTTCTTT. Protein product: CASSIGPRGADTEAFF.

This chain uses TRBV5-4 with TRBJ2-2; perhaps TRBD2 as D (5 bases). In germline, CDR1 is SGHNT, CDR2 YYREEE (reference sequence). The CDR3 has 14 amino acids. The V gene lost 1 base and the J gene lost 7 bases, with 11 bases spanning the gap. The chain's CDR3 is CASSLWAEGGELFF. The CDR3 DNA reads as TGTGCCAGCAGCTTGTGGGCAGAGGGCGGGGAGCTGTTTTTT.

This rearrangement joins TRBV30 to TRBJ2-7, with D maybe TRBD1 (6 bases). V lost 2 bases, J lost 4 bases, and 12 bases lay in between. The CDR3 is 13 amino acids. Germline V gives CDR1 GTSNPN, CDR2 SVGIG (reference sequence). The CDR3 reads CAWSPSTGYEQYF. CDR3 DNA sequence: TGTGCCTGGAGTCCATCAACAGGGTACGAGCAGTACTTC.

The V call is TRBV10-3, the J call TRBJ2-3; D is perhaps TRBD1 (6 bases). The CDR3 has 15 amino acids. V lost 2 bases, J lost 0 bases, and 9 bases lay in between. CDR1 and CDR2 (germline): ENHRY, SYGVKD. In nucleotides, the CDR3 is TGTGCCATCAGTGAGGGGACAACTAGCACAGATACGCAGTATTTT. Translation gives CAISEGTTSTDTQYF.

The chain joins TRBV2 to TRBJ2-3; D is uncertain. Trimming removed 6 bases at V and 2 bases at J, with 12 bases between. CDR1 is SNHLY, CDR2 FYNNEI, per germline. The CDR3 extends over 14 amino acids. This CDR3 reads CASSPTGSTDTQYF. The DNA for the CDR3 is TGTGCCAGCAGCCCGACCGGATCCACAGATACGCAGTATTTT.

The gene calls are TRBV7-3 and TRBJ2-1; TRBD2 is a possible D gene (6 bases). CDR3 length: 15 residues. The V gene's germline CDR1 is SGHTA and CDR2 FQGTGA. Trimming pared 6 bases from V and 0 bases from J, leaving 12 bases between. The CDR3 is CASSLLASSYNEQFF. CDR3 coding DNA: TGTGCCAGCAGTTTGCTAGCGAGCTCCTACAATGAGCAGTTCTTC.

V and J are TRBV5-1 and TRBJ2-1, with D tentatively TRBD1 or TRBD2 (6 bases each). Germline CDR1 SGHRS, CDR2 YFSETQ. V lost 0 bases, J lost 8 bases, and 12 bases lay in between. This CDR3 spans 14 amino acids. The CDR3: CASSLVAGGDEQFF. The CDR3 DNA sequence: TGCGCCAGCAGCTTGGTAGCCGGGGGCGATGAGCAGTTCTTC.

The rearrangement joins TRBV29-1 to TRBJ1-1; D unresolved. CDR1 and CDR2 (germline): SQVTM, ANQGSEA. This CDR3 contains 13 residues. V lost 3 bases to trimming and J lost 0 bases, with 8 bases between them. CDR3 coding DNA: TGCAGCGTTGACTGGGCCCTGAACACTGAAGCTTTCTTT. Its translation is CSVDWALNTEAFF.

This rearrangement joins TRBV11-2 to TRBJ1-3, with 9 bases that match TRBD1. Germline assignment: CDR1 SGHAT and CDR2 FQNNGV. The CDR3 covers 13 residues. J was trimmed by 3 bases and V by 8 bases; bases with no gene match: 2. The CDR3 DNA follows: TGTGCCAGCGGGACAGGGTTTGGAAACACCATATATTTT. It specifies CASGTGFGNTIYF.

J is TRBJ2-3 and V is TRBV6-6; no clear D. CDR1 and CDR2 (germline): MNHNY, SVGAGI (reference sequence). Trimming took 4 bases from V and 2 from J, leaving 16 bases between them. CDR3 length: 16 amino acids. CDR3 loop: CASSLRTDSNTDTQYF. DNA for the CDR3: TGTGCCAGCAGTTTACGTACCGACTCGAACACAGATACGCAGTATTTT.

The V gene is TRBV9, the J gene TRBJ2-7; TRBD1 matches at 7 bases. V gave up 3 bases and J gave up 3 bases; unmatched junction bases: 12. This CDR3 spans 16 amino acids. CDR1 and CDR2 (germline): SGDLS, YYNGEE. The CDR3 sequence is CASSAGPPGQYYEQYF. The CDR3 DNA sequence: TGTGCCAGCAGCGCAGGTCCACCGGGACAGTACTACGAGCAGTACTTC.

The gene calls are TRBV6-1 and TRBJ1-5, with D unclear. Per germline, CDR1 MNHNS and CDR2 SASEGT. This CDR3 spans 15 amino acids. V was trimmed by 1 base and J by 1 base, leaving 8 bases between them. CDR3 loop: CASSEDRGSNQPQHF. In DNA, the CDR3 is TGTGCCAGCAGTGAAGACAGAGGAAGCAATCAGCCCCAGCATTTT.

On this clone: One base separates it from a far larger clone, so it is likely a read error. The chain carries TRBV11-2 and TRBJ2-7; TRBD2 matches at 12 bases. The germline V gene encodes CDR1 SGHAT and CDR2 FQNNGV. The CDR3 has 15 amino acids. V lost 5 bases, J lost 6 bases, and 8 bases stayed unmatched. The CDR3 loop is CASSPRLAGEVEQYF. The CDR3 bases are TGTGCCAGCAGCCCCCGACTAGCGGGAGAAGTCGAGCAGTACTTC. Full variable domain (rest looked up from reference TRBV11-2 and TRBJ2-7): EAGVAQSPRYKIIEKRQSVAFWCNPISGHATLYWYQQILGQGPKLLIQFQNNGVVDDSQLPKDRFSAERLKGVDSTLKIQPAKLEDSAVYLCASSPRLAGEVEQYFGPGTRLTVT.

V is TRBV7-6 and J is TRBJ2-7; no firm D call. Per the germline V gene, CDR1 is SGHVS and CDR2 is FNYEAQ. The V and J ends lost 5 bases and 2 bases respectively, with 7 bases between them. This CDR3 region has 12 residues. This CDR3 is CASSPSPYEQYF. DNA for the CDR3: TGTGCCAGCAGCCCCTCCCCCTACGAGCAGTACTTC. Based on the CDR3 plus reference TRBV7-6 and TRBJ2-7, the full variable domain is GAGVSQSPRYKVTKRGQDVALRCDPISGHVSLYWYRQALGQGPEFLTYFNYEAQQDKSGLPNDRFSAERPEGSISTLTIQRTEQRDSAMYRCASSPSPYEQYFGPGTRLTVT.

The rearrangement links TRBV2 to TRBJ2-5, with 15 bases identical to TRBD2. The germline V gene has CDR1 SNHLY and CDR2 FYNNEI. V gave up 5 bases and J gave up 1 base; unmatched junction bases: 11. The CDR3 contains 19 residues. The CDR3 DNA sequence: TGTGCCAGCAGTTACAGTTGGGGACTAGCGGGAGGTTCCCAAGAGACCCAGTACTTC. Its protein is CASSYSWGLAGGSQETQYF. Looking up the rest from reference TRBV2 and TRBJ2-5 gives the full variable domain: EPEVTQTPSHQVTQMGQEVILRCVPISNHLYFYWYRQILGQKVEFLVSFYNNEISEKSEIFDDQFSVERPDGSNFTLKIRSTKLEDSAMYFCASSYSWGLAGGSQETQYFGPGTRLLVL.

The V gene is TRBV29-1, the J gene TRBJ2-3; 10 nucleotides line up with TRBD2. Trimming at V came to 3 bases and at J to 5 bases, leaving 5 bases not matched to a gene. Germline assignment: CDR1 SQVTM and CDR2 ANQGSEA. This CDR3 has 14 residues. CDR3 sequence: CSVDLAGGLDTQYF. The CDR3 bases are TGCAGCGTTGATTTAGCGGGAGGTTTAGATACGCAGTATTTT.

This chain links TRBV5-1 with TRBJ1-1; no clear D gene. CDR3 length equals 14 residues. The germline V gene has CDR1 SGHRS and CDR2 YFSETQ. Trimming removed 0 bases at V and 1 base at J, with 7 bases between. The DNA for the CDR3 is TGCGCCAGCAGCTTGGTAGGGCAGAACACTGAAGCTTTCTTT. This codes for CASSLVGQNTEAFF.

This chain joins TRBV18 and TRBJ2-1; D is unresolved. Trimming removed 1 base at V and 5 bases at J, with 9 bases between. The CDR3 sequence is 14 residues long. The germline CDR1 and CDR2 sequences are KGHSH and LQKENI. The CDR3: CASSPLPAHNEQFF. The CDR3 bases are TGTGCCAGCTCACCACTCCCAGCCCACAATGAGCAGTTCTTC.

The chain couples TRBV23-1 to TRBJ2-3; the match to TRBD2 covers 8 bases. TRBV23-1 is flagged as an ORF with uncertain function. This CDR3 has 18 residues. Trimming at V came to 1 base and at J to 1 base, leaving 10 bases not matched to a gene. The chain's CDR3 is CASSQWLVGAGGTDTQYF. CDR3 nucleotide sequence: TGCGCCAGCAGTCAATGGTTGGTGGGAGCGGGAGGCACAGATACGCAGTATTTT.

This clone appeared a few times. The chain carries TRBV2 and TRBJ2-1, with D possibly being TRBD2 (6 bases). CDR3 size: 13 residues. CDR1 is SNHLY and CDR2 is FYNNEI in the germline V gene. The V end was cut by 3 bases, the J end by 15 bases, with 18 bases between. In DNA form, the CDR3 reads TGTGCCAGCAGTGAGGGAGCGGGTCGATTCACGTTCTTC. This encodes CASSEGAGRFTFF.

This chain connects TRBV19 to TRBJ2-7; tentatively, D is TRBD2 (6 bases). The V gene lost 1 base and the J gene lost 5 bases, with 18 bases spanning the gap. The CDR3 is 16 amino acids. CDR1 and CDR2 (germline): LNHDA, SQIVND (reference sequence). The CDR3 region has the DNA TGTGCCAGTAGTATAGGGGCTGGGACGGGGGAAGACGAGCAGTACTTC. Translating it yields CASSIGAGTGEDEQYF. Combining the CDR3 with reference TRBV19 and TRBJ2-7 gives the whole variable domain DGGITQSPKYLFRKEGQNVTLSCEQNLNHDAMYWYRQDPGQGLRLIYYSQIVNDFQKGDIAEGYSVSREKKESFPLTVTSAQKNPTAFYLCASSIGAGTGEDEQYFGPGTRLTVT.

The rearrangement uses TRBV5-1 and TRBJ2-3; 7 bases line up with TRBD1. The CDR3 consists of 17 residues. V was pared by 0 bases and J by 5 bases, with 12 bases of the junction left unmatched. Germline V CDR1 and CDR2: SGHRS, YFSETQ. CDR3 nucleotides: TGCGCCAGCAGCTTGGCCGGACAGGCAGGGCAGAAAGATACGCAGTATTTT. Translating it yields CASSLAGQAGQKDTQYF.

The chain's CDR3 is CASSLGGWETQYF. CDR3 coding DNA: TGTGCCAGCAGCTTGGGGGGGTGGGAGACCCAGTACTTC. The chain links TRBV5-4 to TRBJ2-5; D could derive from TRBD1 or TRBD2 (5 bases each). Germline lookup yields CDR1 SGHNT and CDR2 YYREEE (reference sequence). Trimming stripped 0 bases from V and 5 bases from J, with 8 bases between. The CDR3 spans 13 residues.

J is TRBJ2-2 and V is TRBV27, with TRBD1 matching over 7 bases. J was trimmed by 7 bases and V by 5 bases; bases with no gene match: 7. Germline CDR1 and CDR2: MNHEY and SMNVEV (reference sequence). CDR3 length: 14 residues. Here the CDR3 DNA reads TGTGCCAGCAGTAGACAGGGCGTAAGCGGGGAGCTGTTTTTT. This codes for CASSRQGVSGELFF.

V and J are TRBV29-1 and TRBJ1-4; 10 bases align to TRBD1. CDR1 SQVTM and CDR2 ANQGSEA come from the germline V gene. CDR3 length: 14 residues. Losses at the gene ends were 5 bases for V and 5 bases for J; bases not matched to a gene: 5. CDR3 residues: CSVIGDRGNEKLFF. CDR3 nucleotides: TGCAGCGTTATAGGGGACAGGGGAAATGAAAAACTGTTTTTT.

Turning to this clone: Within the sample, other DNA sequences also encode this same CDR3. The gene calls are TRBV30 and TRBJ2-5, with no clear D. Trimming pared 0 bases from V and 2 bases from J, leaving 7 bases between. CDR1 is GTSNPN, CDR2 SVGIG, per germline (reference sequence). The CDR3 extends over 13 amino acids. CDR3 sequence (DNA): TGTGCCTGGAGTGTTGGCGGACAAGAGACCCAGTACTTC. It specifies CAWSVGGQETQYF.

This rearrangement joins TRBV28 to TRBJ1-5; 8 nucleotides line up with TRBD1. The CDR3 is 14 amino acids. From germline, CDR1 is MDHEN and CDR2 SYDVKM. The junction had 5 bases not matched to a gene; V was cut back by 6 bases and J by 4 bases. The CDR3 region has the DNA TGTGCCAGCAGAACTCAGGGGGCTAATCAGCCCCAGCATTTT. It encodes CASRTQGANQPQHF. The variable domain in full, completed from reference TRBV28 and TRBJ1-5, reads DVKVTQSSRYLVKRTGEKVFLECVQDMDHENMFWYRQDPGLGLRLIYFSYDVKMKEKGDIPEGYSVSREKKERFSLILESASTNQTSMYLCASRTQGANQPQHFGDGTRLSIL.

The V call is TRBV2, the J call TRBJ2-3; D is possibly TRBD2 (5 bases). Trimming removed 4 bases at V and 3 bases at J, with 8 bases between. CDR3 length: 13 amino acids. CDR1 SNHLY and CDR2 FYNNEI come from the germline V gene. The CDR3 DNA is TGTGCCAGCAGTGGAGGGTGGACAGATACGCAGTATTTT. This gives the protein CASSGGWTDTQYF.

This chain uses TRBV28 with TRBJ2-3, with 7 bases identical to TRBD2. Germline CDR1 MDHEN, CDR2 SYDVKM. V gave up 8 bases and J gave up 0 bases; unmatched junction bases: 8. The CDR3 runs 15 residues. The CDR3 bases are TGTGCCAGCTTCCCTAGCGGCATAAGCACAGATACGCAGTATTTT. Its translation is CASFPSGISTDTQYF.